This T cell receptor (beta chain) was sequenced in a study of T cells after yellow fever vaccination. Points on this clonotype: Its specificity is not known.

The CDR3 length is 14 residues. V gave up 6 bases and J gave up 0 bases, with 9 bases separating them. 5'RACE template switching produced TCR cDNA carrying a universal primer site and UMIs. TCRdb reanalysed the 5' RACE reads using MiXCR and keeps one entry per CDR3 protein. The data hold 500,000 to 650,000 distinct CDR3 sequences, with 12% observed a single time. The study's findings and limits: When the response was secondary, it was weaker but reached its peak faster, day 5 versus 15. FACS-sorted repertoires might harbor abundant contaminating clonotypes from the bulk population.

This TCR was recovered from a man in his thirties or forties who received the YFV17D yellow fever vaccine. Sample: PBMCs, taken on the day of the yellow fever booster vaccination. V usage is TRBV12-3 or TRBV12-4 and J usage is TRBJ1-3; unclear D gene. This CDR3 reads CASRPPSSGNTIYF. The CDR3, as DNA: TGTGCCAGCAGACCGCCAAGCTCTGGAAACACCATATATTTT.